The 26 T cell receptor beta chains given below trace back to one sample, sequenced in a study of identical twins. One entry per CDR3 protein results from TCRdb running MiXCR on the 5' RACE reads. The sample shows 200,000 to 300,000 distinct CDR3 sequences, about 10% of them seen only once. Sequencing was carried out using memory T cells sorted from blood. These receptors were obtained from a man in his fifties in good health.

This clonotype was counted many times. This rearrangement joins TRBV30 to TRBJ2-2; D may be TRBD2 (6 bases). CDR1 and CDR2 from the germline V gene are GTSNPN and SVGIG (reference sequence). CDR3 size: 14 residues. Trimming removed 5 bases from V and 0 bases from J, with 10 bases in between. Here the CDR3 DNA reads TGTGCCTGGTCGGGACTCTCGAACACCGGGGAGCTGTTTTTT. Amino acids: CAWSGLSNTGELFF.

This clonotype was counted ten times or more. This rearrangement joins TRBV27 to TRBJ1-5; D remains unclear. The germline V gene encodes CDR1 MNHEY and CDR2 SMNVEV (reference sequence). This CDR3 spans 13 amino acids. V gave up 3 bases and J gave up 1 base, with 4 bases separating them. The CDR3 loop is CASSFVSNQPQHF. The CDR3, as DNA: TGTGCCAGCAGTTTTGTAAGCAATCAGCCCCAGCATTTT.

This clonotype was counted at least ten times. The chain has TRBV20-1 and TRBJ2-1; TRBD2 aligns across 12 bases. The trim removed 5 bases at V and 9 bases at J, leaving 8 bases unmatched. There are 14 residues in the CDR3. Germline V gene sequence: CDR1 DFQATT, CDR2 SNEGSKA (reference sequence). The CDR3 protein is CSAGQLAGGFEQFF. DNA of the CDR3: TGCAGTGCTGGGCAACTAGCGGGAGGATTTGAGCAGTTCTTC.

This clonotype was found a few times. CDR3 coding DNA: TGCAGTGCTAGAGAACCCCAAACCAGGTTCGCCCAGCCCCAGCATTTT. Its protein is CSAREPQTRFAQPQHF. The V call is TRBV20-1, the J call TRBJ1-5, with D unresolved. The CDR3 extends over 16 amino acids. The ends were cut back, 0 bases at V and 7 bases at J, with 19 bases in the middle. Germline V gene data show CDR1 as DFQATT and CDR2 as SNEGSKA (reference sequence).

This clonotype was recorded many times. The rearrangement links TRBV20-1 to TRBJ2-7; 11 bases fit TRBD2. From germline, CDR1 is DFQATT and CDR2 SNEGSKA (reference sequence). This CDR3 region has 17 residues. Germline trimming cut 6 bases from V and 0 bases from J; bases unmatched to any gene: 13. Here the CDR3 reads CSALRTSGYISSYEQYF. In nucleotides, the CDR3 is TGCAGTGCCCTAAGGACTAGCGGGTACATAAGCTCCTACGAGCAGTACTTC.

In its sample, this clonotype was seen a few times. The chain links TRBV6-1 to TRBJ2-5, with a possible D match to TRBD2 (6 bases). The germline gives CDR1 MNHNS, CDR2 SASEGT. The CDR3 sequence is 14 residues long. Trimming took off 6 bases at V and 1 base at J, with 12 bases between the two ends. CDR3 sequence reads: CASRQSLAQETQYF. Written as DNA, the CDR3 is TGTGCCAGCAGGCAGTCACTAGCCCAAGAGACCCAGTACTTC.

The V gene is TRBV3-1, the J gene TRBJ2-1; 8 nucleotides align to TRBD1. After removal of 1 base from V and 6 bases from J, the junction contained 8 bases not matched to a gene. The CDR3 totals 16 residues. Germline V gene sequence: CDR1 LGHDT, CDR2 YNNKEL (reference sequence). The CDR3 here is CASSQALRTGSNEQFF. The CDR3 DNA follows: TGTGCCAGCAGCCAAGCACTTAGGACAGGGTCCAATGAGCAGTTCTTC.

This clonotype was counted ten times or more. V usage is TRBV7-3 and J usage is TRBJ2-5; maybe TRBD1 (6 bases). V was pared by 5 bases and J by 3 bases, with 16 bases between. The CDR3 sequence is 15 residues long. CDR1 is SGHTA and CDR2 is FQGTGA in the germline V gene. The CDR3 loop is CASSKTGTPEETQYF. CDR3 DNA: TGTGCCAGCAGCAAAACCGGGACACCGGAAGAGACCCAGTACTTC.

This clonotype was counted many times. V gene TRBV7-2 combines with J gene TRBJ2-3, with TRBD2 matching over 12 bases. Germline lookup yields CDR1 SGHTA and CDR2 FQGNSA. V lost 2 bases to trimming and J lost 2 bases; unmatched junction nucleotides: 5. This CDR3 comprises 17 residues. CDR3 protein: CASSLRLAGGHTDTQYF. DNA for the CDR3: TGTGCCAGCAGCTTAAGGCTAGCGGGGGGGCACACAGATACGCAGTATTTT. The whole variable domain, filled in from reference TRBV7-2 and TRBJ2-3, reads GAGVSQSPSNKVTEKGKDVELRCDPISGHTALYWYRQSLGQGLEFLIYFQGNSAPDKSGLPSDRFSAERTGGSVSTLTIQRTQQEDSAVYLCASSLRLAGGHTDTQYFGPGTRLTVL.

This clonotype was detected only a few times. CDR3 loop: CASSSGFFTDTQYF. The CDR3 DNA reads TGTGCCAGCAGCTCGGGATTCTTCACAGATACGCAGTATTTT. The rearrangement joins TRBV6-2 or TRBV6-3 to TRBJ2-3, with D perhaps matching TRBD2 (5 bases). The CDR3 totals 14 residues. V lost 6 bases and J lost 2, with 12 bases in between. Germline CDR1 reads MNHEY; CDR2 reads SVGEGT.

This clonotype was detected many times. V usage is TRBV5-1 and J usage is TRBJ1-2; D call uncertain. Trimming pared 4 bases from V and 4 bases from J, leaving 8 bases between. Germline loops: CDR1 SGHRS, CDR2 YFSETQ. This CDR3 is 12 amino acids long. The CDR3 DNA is TGCGCCAGCAGCGCCAGCTCCTATGGCTACACCTTC. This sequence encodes CASSASSYGYTF.

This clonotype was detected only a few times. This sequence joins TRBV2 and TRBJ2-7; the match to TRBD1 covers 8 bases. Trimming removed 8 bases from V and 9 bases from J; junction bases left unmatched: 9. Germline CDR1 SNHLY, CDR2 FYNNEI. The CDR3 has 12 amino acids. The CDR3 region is CASGQDRAWQYF. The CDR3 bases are TGTGCCAGCGGGCAGGACAGGGCTTGGCAGTACTTC. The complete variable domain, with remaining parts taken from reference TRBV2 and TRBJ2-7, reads EPEVTQTPSHQVTQMGQEVILRCVPISNHLYFYWYRQILGQKVEFLVSFYNNEISEKSEIFDDQFSVERPDGSNFTLKIRSTKLEDSAMYFCASGQDRAWQYFGPGTRLTVT.

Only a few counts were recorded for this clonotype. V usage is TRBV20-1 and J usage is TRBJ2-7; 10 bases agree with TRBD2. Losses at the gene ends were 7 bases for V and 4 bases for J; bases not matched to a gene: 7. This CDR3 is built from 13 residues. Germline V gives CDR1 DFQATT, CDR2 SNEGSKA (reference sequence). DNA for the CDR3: TGCAGTGTCGAAGCGGGAGGGCCTTACGAGCAGTACTTC. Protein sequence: CSVEAGGPYEQYF.

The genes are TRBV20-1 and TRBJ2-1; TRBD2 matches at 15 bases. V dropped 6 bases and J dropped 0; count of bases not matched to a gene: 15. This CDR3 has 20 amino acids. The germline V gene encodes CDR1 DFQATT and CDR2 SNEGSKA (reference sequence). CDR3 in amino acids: CSAEGNGLAGGFSSYNEQFF. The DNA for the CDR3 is TGCAGTGCAGAGGGGAATGGACTAGCGGGAGGGTTCAGCTCCTACAATGAGCAGTTCTTC.

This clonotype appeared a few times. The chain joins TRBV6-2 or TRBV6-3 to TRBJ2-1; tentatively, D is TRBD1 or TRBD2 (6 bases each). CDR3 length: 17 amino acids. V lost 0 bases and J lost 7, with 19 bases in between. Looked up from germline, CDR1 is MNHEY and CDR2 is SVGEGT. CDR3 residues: CASSYSTTGAGKNEQFF. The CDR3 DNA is TGTGCCAGCAGTTACTCGACGACGGGGGCAGGGAAAAATGAGCAGTTCTTC.

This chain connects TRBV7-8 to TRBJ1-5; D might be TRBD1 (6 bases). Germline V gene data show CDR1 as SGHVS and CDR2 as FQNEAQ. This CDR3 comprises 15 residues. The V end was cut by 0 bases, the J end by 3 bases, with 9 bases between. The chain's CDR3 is CASSLARGFNQPQHF. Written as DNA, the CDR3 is TGTGCCAGCAGCTTAGCCAGGGGATTCAATCAGCCCCAGCATTTT.

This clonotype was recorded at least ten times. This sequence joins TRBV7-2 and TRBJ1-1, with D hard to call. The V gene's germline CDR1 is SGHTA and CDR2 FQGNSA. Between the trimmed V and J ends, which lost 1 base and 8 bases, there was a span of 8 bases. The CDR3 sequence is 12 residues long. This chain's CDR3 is CASSLDFGEAFF. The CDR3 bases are TGTGCCAGCAGCTTAGACTTCGGAGAAGCTTTCTTT.

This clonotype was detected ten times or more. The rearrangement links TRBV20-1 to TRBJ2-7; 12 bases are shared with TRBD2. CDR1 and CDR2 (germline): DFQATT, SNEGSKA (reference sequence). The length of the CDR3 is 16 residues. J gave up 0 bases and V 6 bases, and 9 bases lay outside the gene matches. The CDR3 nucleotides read TGCAGTGCCAAGACTAGCGGGAGCCAAAGCTCCTACGAGCAGTACTTC. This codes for CSAKTSGSQSSYEQYF.

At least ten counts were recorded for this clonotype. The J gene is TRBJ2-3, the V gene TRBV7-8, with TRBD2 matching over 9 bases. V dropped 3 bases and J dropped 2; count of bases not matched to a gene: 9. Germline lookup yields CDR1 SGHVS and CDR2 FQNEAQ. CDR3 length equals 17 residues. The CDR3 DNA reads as TGTGCCAGCAGCTTGGACCTGGGACTAGCTGACACAGATACGCAGTATTTT. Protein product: CASSLDLGLADTDTQYF.

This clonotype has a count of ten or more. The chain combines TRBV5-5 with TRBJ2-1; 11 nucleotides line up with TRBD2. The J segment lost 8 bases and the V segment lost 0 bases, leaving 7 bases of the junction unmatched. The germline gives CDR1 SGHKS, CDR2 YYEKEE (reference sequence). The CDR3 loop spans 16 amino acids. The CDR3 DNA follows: TGTGCCAGCAGCTTGGCCCCTAGCGGGAGGACGGATGAGCAGTTCTTC. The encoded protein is CASSLAPSGRTDEQFF.

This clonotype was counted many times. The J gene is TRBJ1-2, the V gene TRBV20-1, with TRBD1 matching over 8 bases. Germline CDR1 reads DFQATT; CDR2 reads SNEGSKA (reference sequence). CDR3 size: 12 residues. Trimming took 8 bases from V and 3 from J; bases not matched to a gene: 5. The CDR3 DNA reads TGCAGTTCCGACAGGGGCTACTATGGCTACACCTTC. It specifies CSSDRGYYGYTF.

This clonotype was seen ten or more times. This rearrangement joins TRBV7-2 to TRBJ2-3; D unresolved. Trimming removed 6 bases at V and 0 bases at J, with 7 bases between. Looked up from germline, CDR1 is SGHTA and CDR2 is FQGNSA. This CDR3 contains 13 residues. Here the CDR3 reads CASRTSSTDTQYF. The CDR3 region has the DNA TGTGCCAGCAGGACATCTAGCACAGATACGCAGTATTTT.

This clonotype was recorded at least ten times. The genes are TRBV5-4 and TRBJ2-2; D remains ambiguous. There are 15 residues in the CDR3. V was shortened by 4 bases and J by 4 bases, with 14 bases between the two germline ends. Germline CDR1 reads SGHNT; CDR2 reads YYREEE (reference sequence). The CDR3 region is CASSPQLGSTGELFF. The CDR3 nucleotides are TGTGCCAGCAGCCCCCAGTTGGGTTCCACCGGGGAGCTGTTTTTT.

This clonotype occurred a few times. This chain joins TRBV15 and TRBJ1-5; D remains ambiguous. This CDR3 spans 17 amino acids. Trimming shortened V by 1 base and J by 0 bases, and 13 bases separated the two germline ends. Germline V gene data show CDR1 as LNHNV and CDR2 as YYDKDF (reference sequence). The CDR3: CATSRGGGGLSNQPQHF. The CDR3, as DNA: TGTGCCACCAGCAGAGGGGGAGGAGGCCTTAGCAATCAGCCCCAGCATTTT.

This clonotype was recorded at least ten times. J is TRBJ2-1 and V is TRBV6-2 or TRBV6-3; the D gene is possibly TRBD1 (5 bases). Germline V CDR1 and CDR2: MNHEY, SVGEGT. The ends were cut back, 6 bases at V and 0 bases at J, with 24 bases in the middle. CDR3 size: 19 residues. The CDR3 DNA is TGTGCCAGCAGCTGGCCCCCAATTATCAGGGCACCCTCCTACAATGAGCAGTTCTTC. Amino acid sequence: CASSWPPIIRAPSYNEQFF.

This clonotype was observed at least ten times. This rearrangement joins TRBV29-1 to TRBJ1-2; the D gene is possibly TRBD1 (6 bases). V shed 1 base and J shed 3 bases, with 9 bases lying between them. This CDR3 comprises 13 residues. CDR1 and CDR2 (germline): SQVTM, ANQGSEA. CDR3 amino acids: CSVEGGAYYGYTF. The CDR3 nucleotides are TGCAGCGTTGAAGGGGGGGCCTACTATGGCTACACCTTC.